This record covers a single T cell receptor (beta chain). This specimen comes from a study of cytomegalovirus exposure and HLA in healthy donors. The germline V gene has CDR1 LNHDA and CDR2 SQIVND (reference sequence). The CDR3 has 15 residues. V was pared by 0 bases and J by 0 bases, with 8 bases between. Sequencing used immunoSEQ multiplex PCR; TCRdb keeps in-frame clones, though not all of them. This sample yields approximately 97,000 clones, of which about 94% are seen a single time; 0.89% belongs to the top ten. J is TRBJ1-1 and V is TRBV19; D is ambiguous. Material: PBMCs. This TCR was sampled from a woman aged 18-35 years in good health and CMV-seronegative. In nucleotides, the CDR3 is TGTGCCAGTAGTATAGATCCCAATTTGAACACTGAAGCTTTCTTT. It is translated as CASSIDPNLNTEAFF.